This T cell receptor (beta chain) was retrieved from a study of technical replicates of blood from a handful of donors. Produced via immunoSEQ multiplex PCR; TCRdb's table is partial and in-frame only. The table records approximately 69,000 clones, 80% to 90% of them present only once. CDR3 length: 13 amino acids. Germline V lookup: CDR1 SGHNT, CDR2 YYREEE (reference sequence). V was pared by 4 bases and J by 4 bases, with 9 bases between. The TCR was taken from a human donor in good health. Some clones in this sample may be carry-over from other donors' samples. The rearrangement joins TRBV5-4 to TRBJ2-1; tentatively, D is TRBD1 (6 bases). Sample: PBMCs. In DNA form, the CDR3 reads TGTGCCAGCAGCCAAACAGGGTACAATGAGCAGTTCTTC. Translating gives CASSQTGYNEQFF.